The clone carrying this T cell receptor beta chain appeared a few times. These data belong to a study of blood T cell repertoires in COVID-19. Overall study: In each case, the material was cDNA or gDNA derived from T cells, B-cell-depleted T cells, or PBMCs.

TCRdb keeps only in-frame clones here, not all; method: immunoSEQ multiplex PCR. The table includes tens of thousands of clones, roughly 80% detected once. Germline V CDR1 and CDR2: SGDLS, YYNGEE. Trimming shortened V by 1 base and J by 3 bases, and 17 bases separated the two germline ends. This CDR3 has 17 amino acids. The chain has TRBV9 and TRBJ1-3; D possibly corresponds to TRBD1 (5 bases). This TCR came from a man aged 45-65 years with acute or convalescent COVID-19. Sequenced input: peripheral blood. CDR3 nucleotide sequence: TGTGCCAGCAGCGTAACCCCACAGGTCCTATTTGGAAACACCATATATTTT. Translation gives CASSVTPQVLFGNTIYF.